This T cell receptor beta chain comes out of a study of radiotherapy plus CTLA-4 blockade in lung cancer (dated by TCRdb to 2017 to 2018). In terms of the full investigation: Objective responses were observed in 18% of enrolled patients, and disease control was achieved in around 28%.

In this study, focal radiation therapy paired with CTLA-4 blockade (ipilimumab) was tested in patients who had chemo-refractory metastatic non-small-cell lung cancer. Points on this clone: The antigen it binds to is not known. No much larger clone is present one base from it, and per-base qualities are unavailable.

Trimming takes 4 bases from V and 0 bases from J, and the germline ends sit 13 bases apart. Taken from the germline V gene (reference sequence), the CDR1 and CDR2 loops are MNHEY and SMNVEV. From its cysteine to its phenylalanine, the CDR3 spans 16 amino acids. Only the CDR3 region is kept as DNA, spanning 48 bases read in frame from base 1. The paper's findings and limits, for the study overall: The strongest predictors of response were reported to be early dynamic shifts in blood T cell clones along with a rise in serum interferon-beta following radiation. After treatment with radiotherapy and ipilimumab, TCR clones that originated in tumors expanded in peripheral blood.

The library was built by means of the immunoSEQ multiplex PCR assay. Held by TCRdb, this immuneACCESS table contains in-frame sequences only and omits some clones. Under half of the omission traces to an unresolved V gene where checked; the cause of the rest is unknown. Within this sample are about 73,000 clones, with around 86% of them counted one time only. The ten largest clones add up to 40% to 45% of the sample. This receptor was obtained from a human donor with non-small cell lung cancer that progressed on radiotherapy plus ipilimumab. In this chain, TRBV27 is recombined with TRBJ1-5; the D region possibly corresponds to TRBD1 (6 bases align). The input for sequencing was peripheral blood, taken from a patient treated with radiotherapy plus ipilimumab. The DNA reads TGTGCCAGCAGTTCCGGGACATTTTATAGCAATCAGCCCCAGCATTTT. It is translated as CASSSGTFYSNQPQHF.